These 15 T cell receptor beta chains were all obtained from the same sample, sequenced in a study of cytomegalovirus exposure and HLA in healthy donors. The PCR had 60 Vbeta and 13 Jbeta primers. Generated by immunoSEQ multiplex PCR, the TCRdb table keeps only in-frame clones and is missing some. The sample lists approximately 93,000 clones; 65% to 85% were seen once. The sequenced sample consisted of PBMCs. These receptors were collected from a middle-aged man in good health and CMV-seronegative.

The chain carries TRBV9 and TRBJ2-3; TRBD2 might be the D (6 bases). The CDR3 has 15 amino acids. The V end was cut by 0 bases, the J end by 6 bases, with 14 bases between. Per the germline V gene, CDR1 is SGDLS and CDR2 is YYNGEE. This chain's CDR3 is CASSVASRGGDTQYF. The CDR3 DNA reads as TGTGCCAGCAGCGTAGCGTCGCGGGGCGGGGATACGCAGTATTTT.

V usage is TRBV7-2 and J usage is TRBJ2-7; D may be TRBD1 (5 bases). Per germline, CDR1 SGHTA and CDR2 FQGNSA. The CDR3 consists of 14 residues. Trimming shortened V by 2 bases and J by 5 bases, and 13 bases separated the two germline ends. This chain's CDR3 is CASSLQGSVHEQYF. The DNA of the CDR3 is TGTGCCAGCAGCTTACAGGGATCGGTCCACGAGCAGTACTTC.

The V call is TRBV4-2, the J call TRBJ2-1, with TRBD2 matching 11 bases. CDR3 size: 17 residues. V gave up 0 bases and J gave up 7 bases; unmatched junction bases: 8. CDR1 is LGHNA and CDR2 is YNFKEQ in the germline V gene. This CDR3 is CASSQDYLASGGNEQFF. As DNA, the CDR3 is TGTGCCAGCAGCCAAGACTACTTGGCTAGCGGGGGGAATGAGCAGTTCTTC.

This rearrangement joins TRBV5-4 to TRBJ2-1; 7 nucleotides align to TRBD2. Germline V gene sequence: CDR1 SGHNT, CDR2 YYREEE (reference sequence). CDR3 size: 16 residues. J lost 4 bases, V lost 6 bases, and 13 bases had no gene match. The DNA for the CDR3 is TGTGCCAGCACCCGCGGGGGAGGGCCCCAATACAATGAGCAGTTCTTC. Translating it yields CASTRGGGPQYNEQFF. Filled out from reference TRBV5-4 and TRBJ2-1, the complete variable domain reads ETGVTQSPTHLIKTRGQQVTLRCSSQSGHNTVSWYQQALGQGPQFIFQYYREEENGRGNFPPRFSGLQFPNYSSELNVNALELDDSALYLCASTRGGGPQYNEQFFGPGTRLTVL.

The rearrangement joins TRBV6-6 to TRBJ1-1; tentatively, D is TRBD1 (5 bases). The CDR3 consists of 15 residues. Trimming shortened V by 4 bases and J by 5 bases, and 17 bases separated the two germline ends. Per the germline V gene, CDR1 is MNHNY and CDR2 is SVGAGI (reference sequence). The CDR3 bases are TGTGCCAGCAGTTCCCACGACAGCGGGTCGACTGAAGCTTTCTTT. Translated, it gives CASSSHDSGSTEAFF.

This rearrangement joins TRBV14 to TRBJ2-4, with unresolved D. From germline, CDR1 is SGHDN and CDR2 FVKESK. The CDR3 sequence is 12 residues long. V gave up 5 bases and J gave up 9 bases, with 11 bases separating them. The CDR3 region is CASSEQRAIQYF. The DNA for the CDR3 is TGTGCCAGCAGCGAACAGAGAGCCATTCAGTACTTC.

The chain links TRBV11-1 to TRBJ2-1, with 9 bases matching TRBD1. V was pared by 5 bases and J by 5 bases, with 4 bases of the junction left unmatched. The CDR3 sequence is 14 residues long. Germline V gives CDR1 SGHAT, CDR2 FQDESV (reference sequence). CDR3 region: CASSAGDRDNEQFF. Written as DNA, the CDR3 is TGTGCCAGCAGCGCCGGGGACAGGGACAATGAGCAGTTCTTC.

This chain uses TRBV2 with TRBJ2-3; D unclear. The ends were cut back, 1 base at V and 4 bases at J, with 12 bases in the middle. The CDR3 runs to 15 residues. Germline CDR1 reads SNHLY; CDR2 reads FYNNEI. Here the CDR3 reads CASSEDPGRPDTQYF. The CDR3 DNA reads TGTGCCAGCAGTGAAGATCCGGGTAGGCCAGATACGCAGTATTTT.

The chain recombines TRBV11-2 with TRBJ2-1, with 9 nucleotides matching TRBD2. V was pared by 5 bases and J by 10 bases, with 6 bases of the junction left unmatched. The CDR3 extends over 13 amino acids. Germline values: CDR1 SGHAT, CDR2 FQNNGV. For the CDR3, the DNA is TGTGCCAGCAGCGCCCAGACTAGCGGAGAGCAGTTCTTC. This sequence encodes CASSAQTSGEQFF. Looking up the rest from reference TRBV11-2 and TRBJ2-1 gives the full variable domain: EAGVAQSPRYKIIEKRQSVAFWCNPISGHATLYWYQQILGQGPKLLIQFQNNGVVDDSQLPKDRFSAERLKGVDSTLKIQPAKLEDSAVYLCASSAQTSGEQFFGPGTRLTVL.

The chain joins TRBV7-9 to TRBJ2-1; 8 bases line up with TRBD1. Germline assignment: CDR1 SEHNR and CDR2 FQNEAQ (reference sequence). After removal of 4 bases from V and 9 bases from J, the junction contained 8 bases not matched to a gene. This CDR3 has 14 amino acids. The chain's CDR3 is CASSWTGNSGEQFF. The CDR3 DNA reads TGTGCCAGCAGCTGGACAGGGAATTCGGGTGAGCAGTTCTTC.

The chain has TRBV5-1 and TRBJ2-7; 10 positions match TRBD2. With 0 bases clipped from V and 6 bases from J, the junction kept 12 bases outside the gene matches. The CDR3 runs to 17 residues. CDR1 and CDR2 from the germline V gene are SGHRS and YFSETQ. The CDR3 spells CASSLDPGLAGAGEQYF. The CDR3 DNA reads TGCGCCAGCAGCTTGGACCCCGGCCTAGCGGGAGCGGGCGAGCAGTACTTC.

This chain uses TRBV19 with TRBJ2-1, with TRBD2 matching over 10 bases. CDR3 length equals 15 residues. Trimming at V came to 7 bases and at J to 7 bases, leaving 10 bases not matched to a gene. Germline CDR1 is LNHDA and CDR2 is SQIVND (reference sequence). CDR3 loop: CASNQASGSPNEQFF. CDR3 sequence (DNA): TGTGCCAGTAATCAGGCTAGCGGGAGCCCGAATGAGCAGTTCTTC.

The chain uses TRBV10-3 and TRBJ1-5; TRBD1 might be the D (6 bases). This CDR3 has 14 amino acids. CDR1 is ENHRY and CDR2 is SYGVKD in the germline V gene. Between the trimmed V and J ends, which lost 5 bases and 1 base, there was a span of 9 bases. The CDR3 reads CAISPQGSNQPQHF. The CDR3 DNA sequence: TGTGCCATCAGTCCTCAGGGGAGCAATCAGCCCCAGCATTTT.

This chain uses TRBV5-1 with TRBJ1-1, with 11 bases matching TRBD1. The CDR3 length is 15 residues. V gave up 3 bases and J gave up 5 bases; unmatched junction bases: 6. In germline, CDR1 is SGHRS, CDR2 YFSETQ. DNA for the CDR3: TGCGCCAGCAGCTCGGCCGGACAGGGGGCAACTGAAGCTTTCTTT. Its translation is CASSSAGQGATEAFF.

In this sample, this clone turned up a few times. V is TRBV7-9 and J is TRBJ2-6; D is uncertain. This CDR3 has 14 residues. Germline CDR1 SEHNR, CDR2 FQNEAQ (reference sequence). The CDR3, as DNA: TGTGTGGCGGCCGCAGCCTCTGGGGCCAACGTCCTGACTTTC. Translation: CVAAAASGANVLTF.